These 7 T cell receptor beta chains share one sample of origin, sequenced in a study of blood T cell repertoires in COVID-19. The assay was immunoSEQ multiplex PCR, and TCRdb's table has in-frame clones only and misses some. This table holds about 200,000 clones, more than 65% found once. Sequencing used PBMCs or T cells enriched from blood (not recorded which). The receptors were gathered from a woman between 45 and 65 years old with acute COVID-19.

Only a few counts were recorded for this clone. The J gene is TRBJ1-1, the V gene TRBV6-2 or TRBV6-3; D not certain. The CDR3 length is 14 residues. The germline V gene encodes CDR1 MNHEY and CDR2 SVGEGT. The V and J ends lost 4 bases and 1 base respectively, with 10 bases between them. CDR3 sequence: CASSSQVPNTEAFF. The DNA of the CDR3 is TGTGCCAGCAGTTCTCAGGTTCCGAACACTGAAGCTTTCTTT.

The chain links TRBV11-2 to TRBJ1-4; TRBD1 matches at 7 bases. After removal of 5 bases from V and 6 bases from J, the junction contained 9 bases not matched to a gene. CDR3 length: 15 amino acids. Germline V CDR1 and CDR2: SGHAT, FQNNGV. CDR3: CASSDSGTVHEKLFF. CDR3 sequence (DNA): TGTGCCAGCAGCGACTCCGGGACAGTTCATGAAAAACTGTTTTTT.

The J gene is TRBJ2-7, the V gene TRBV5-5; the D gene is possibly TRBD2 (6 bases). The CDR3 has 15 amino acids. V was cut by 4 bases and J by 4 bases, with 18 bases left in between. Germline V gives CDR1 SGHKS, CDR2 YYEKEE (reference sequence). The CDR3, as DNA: TGTGCCAGCAGCCGATATAGCCCGGAGGGATACGAGCAGTACGTC. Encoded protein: CASSRYSPEGYEQYV.

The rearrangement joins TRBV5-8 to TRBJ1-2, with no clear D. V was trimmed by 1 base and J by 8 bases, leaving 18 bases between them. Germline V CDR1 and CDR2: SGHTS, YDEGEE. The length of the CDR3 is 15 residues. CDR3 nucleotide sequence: TGTGCCAGCAGCTTGAGGCAGCAGGCCTCTATGGGCTACACCTTC. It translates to CASSLRQQASMGYTF.

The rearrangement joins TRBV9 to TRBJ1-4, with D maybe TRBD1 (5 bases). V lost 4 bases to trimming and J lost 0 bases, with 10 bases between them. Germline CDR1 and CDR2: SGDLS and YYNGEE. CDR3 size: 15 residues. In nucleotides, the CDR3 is TGTGCCAGCAGCCCACAGGATGCAACTAATGAAAAACTGTTTTTT. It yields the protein CASSPQDATNEKLFF.

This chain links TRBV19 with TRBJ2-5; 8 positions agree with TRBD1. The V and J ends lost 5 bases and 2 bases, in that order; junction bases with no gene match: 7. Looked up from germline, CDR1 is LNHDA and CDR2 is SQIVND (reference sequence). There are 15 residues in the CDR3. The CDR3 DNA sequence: TGTGCCAGTAGTGGGACAGGAGGGGGACAAGAGACCCAGTACTTC. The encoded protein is CASSGTGGGQETQYF.

The DNA for the CDR3 is TGTGCCAGTAGTATAGTAGCCGGGACAGGGGACGGTCAGCCCCAGCATTTT. Translation gives CASSIVAGTGDGQPQHF. The chain links TRBV19 to TRBJ1-5; 10 bases match TRBD1. The CDR3 sequence is 17 residues long. The V gene end was trimmed by 1 base and the J gene end by 6 bases; junction bases not matched to a gene: 9. Germline lookup yields CDR1 LNHDA and CDR2 SQIVND (reference sequence).